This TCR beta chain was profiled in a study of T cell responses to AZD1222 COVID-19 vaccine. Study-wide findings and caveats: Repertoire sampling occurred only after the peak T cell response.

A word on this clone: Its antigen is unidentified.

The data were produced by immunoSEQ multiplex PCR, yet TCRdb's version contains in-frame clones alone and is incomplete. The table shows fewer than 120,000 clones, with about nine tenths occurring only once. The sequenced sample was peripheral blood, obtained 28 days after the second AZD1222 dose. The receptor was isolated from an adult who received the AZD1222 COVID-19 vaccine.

DNA for the CDR3: TGCGCCAGCAGTGGGCAGCCCAATCAGCCCCAGCATTTT. The encoded protein is CASSGQPNQPQHF. The rearrangement joins TRBV10-1 to TRBJ1-5; D is undetermined. CDR1 and CDR2 (germline): WNHNN, SYGVQD (reference sequence). Trimming pared 4 bases from V and 3 bases from J, leaving 7 bases between. CDR3 length: 13 residues.